This T cell receptor beta chain stems from a study of blood T cell repertoires in COVID-19. Trimming shortened V by 1 base and J by 0 bases, and 8 bases separated the two germline ends. Per germline, CDR1 SGHTA and CDR2 FQGTGA. There are 15 residues in the CDR3. Original data processing: Estimates of nucleated cell counts were drawn from the amplification of reference gene primers. Method: immunoSEQ multiplex PCR; TCRdb's copy keeps in-frame clones and lacks some. D and trimming come from the DNA, and the V and J calls and clone size come from that table. The data hold 150,000 to 200,000 clones, with 70% to 80% observed a single time. This clone appeared a few times.

V gene TRBV7-3 combines with J gene TRBJ2-3; D might be TRBD2 (6 bases). The TCR comes from a woman aged 40 to 55 with COVID-19, enrolled during active disease. The sequenced sample consisted of peripheral blood. CDR3 protein: CASSLSRGSTDTQYF. DNA of the CDR3: TGTGCCAGCAGCTTAAGCCGGGGGAGCACAGATACGCAGTATTTT.